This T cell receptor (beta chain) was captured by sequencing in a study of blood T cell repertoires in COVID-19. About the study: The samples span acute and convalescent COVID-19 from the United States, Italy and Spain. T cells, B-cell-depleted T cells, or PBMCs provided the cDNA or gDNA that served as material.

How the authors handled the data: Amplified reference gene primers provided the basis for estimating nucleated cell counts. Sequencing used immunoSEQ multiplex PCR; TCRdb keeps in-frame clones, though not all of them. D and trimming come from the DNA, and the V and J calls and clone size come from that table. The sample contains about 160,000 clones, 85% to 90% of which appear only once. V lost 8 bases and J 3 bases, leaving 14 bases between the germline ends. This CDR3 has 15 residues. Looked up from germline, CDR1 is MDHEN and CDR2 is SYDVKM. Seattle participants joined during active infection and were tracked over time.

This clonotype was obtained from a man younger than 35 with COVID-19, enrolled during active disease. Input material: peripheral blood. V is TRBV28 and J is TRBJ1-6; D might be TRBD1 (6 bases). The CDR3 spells CASETDSGYNSPLHF. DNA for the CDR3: TGTGCCAGCGAAACGGACAGTGGCTATAATTCACCCCTCCACTTT.